The 30 T cell receptor beta chains below come from one sample, sequenced in a study of cytomegalovirus exposure and HLA in healthy donors. PCR involved 60 Vbeta and 13 Jbeta primers. Clones were read by immunoSEQ multiplex PCR, and TCRdb kept only the in-frame ones, dropping some. The specimen's table records some 53,000 clones. The material sequenced was PBMCs. The receptors stem from an older woman in good health and CMV-seropositive.

This chain links TRBV6-5 with TRBJ2-7, with TRBD1 matching 8 bases. CDR3 length equals 15 residues. Trimming removed 3 bases from V and 2 bases from J; junction bases left unmatched: 6. CDR1 MNHEY and CDR2 SVGAGI come from the germline V gene. The CDR3 sequence: CASSYQGAGAYEQYF. In DNA form, the CDR3 reads TGTGCCAGCAGTTATCAGGGGGCAGGGGCCTACGAGCAGTACTTC.

The CDR3 region is CASSRNTEAFF. The CDR3 region has the DNA TGTGCCAGTAGCAGAAACACTGAAGCTTTCTTT. The chain carries TRBV19 and TRBJ1-1; no clear D gene. The CDR3 sequence is 11 residues long. In germline, CDR1 is LNHDA, CDR2 SQIVND (reference sequence). The ends were cut back, 6 bases at V and 2 bases at J, with 4 bases in the middle.

The chain combines TRBV5-1 with TRBJ1-1, with 7 bases identical to TRBD1. With V trimmed by 2 bases and J by 0 bases, 1 base remained unmatched. The CDR3 covers 14 residues. The germline V gene has CDR1 SGHRS and CDR2 YFSETQ. The CDR3: CASSFGQVNTEAFF. In DNA form, the CDR3 reads TGCGCCAGCAGCTTTGGACAGGTGAACACTGAAGCTTTCTTT.

The chain recombines TRBV18 with TRBJ2-7; TRBD2 matches at 7 bases. The CDR3 loop spans 15 amino acids. Germline V gene lookup returns CDR1 KGHSH and CDR2 LQKENI. J was trimmed by 2 bases and V by 3 bases; bases with no gene match: 7. CDR3 sequence reads: CASSPYGGSAYEQYF. CDR3 nucleotides: TGTGCCAGCTCACCGTATGGCGGGAGCGCCTACGAGCAGTACTTC.

This clone counts as medium-sized by frequency. The chain carries TRBV7-6 and TRBJ2-5; TRBD2 matches 7 bases. The length of the CDR3 is 14 residues. Germline V gives CDR1 SGHVS, CDR2 FNYEAQ. Unmatched junction bases numbered 7, after V lost 5 bases and J lost 4 bases. Here the CDR3 reads CASSRTGGPETQYF. The CDR3 nucleotides are TGTGCCAGCAGCCGGACGGGGGGTCCAGAGACCCAGTACTTC. The variable domain in full, completed from reference TRBV7-6 and TRBJ2-5, reads GAGVSQSPRYKVTKRGQDVALRCDPISGHVSLYWYRQALGQGPEFLTYFNYEAQQDKSGLPNDRFSAERPEGSISTLTIQRTEQRDSAMYRCASSRTGGPETQYFGPGTRLLVL.

V usage is TRBV6-1 and J usage is TRBJ1-4, with a possible D match to TRBD1 (5 bases). With 6 bases removed from V and 8 bases from J, the gap between germline ends came to 10 bases. Per the germline V gene, CDR1 is MNHNS and CDR2 is SASEGT. CDR3 size: 12 residues. Here the CDR3 DNA reads TGTGCCAGCAGCCGGGGGGAGGAAAAACTGTTTTTT. This gives the protein CASSRGEEKLFF.

This chain uses TRBV11-3 with TRBJ2-7, with 9 bases fitting TRBD2. The CDR3 covers 18 residues. With 4 bases clipped from V and 4 bases from J, the junction kept 17 bases outside the gene matches. Germline V gene data show CDR1 as SGHNT and CDR2 as YENEEA. CDR3 in DNA: TGTGCCAGCAGCTCCCCCCCCGGAGCGGGGGGCTACCCTTACGAGCAGTACTTC. This gives the protein CASSSPPGAGGYPYEQYF.

The J gene is TRBJ1-2, the V gene TRBV4-3; D is perhaps TRBD1 (6 bases). Germline assignment: CDR1 LGHNA and CDR2 YSLEER. This CDR3 comprises 14 residues. The ends were cut back, 0 bases at V and 4 bases at J, with 9 bases in the middle. For the CDR3, the DNA is TGCGCCAGCAGCCAAGATCGGACAGCCTATGGCTACACCTTC. It encodes CASSQDRTAYGYTF.

The chain couples TRBV5-1 to TRBJ1-2; 8 bases map to TRBD1. The CDR3 runs to 17 residues. V was pared by 2 bases and J by 3 bases, with 12 bases of the junction left unmatched. The V gene's germline CDR1 is SGHRS and CDR2 YFSETQ. CDR3 nucleotides: TGCGCCAGCAGCTTTCTCCCTGTCAGGGGGCTGGACTATGGCTACACCTTC. Protein product: CASSFLPVRGLDYGYTF.

As to this clone: The junction does not match germline at one end; this may be a read error. The rearrangement uses TRBV5-1 and TRBJ2-5; 7 nucleotides align to TRBD1. CDR1 is SGHRS, CDR2 YFSETQ, per germline. The CDR3 runs to 14 residues. CDR3 protein: CASSLRGGEENQYF. CDR3 bases: TGCGCCAGCAGCTTGAGAGGGGGCGAAGAGAACCAGTACTTC.

The V call is TRBV5-1, the J call TRBJ1-1; 10 bases line up with TRBD1. The CDR3 length is 16 residues. With V trimmed by 3 bases and J by 1 base, 6 bases remained unmatched. CDR1 and CDR2 (germline): SGHRS, YFSETQ. CDR3 bases: TGCGCCAGCAGCTGGGGACAGGGGATTGGGAACACTGAAGCTTTCTTT. It specifies CASSWGQGIGNTEAFF.

This chain links TRBV7-2 with TRBJ1-1; the D is unclear. Germline CDR1 and CDR2: SGHTA and FQGNSA. The CDR3 loop spans 15 amino acids. The V end lost 5 bases, the J end lost 2 bases, and 15 bases lay between the germline ends. For the CDR3, the DNA is TGTGCCAGCAGCCAATTCCAGACGGGTAACACTGAAGCTTTCTTT. Translation: CASSQFQTGNTEAFF.

This chain joins TRBV10-1 and TRBJ1-4; 7 bases agree with TRBD1. CDR1 is WNHNN, CDR2 SYGVQD, per germline (reference sequence). The junction had 2 bases not matched to a gene; V was cut back by 0 bases and J by 4 bases. This CDR3 has 15 amino acids. The chain's CDR3 is CASSESGQNNEKLFF. The CDR3, as DNA: TGCGCCAGCAGTGAGTCGGGACAGAATAATGAAAAACTGTTTTTT.

The CDR3: CASSGGTANYGYTF. DNA for the CDR3: TGTGCCAGCAGCGGGGGGACAGCTAACTATGGCTACACCTTC. The chain has TRBV7-2 and TRBJ1-2, with TRBD1 identical over 7 bases. Germline-derived CDR1 and CDR2 are SGHTA and FQGNSA. The ends lost 5 bases at V and 0 bases at J; junction bases unmatched: 3. There are 14 residues in the CDR3.

V is TRBV10-3 and J is TRBJ2-7, with unresolved D. The V gene lost 2 bases and the J gene lost 7 bases, with 9 bases spanning the gap. The CDR3 length is 12 residues. Germline lookup yields CDR1 ENHRY and CDR2 SYGVKD. In nucleotides, the CDR3 is TGTGCCATCAGTGAGCAAACTCGAGAGCAGTACTTC. Translated, it gives CAISEQTREQYF.

This rearrangement joins TRBV2 to TRBJ2-7; D uncertain. Looked up from germline, CDR1 is SNHLY and CDR2 is FYNNEI. The V gene lost 0 bases and the J gene lost 2 bases, with 5 bases spanning the gap. The CDR3 is 13 amino acids. CDR3 nucleotide sequence: TGTGCCAGCAGTGAAGCCAACACCTACGAGCAGTACTTC. It translates to CASSEANTYEQYF.

This chain links TRBV19 with TRBJ2-1; possibly TRBD1 for D (5 bases). Between the trimmed V and J ends, which lost 10 bases and 4 bases, there was a span of 17 bases. The CDR3 covers 14 residues. The germline CDR1 and CDR2 sequences are LNHDA and SQIVND (reference sequence). CDR3 DNA sequence: TGTGCCACCAGGCAGGGCCCCACGTACAATGAGCAGTTCTTC. The encoded protein is CATRQGPTYNEQFF. Full variable domain (remainder filled in from reference TRBV19 and TRBJ2-1): DGGITQSPKYLFRKEGQNVTLSCEQNLNHDAMYWYRQDPGQGLRLIYYSQIVNDFQKGDIAEGYSVSREKKESFPLTVTSAQKNPTAFYLCATRQGPTYNEQFFGPGTRLTVL.

V and J are TRBV18 and TRBJ1-3, with 7 bases that match TRBD1. V lost 3 bases to trimming and J lost 6 bases; unmatched junction nucleotides: 5. Germline loops: CDR1 KGHSH, CDR2 LQKENI. CDR3 length equals 14 residues. The CDR3 spells CASSPRDSSNTIYF. The CDR3 nucleotides read TGTGCCAGCTCACCTAGGGACAGCTCAAACACCATATATTTT.

The chain is built from TRBV6-6 and TRBJ2-5; no clear D. V lost 3 bases and J lost 11, with 10 bases in between. Germline V gives CDR1 MNHNY, CDR2 SVGAGI (reference sequence). This CDR3 has 11 amino acids. The CDR3 DNA sequence: TGTGCCAGCAGTTATGCGAGTTGGCAGTACTTC. The encoded protein is CASSYASWQYF.

This sequence joins TRBV4-1 and TRBJ2-2, with D possibly being TRBD1 (5 bases). Trimming took 4 bases from V and 3 from J, leaving 9 bases between them. This CDR3 has 14 amino acids. Germline V gene data show CDR1 as MGHRA and CDR2 as YSYEKL. Written as DNA, the CDR3 is TGCGCCAGCAGCCCGCTCAGGGACACCGGGGAGCTGTTTTTT. This translates into CASSPLRDTGELFF.

The V gene is TRBV5-1, the J gene TRBJ1-6; 8 bases match TRBD1. Germline assignment: CDR1 SGHRS and CDR2 YFSETQ. V dropped 4 bases and J dropped 8; count of bases not matched to a gene: 5. This CDR3 has 14 residues. The CDR3 DNA reads TGCGCCAGCAGCCCAACAGGGGGTGATTCACCCCTCCACTTT. This sequence encodes CASSPTGGDSPLHF. The full variable domain, completed using reference TRBV5-1 and TRBJ1-6, is KAGVTQTPRYLIKTRGQQVTLSCSPISGHRSVSWYQQTPGQGLQFLFEYFSETQRNKGNFPGRFSGRQFSNSRSEMNVSTLELGDSALYLCASSPTGGDSPLHFGNGTRLTVT.

This chain connects TRBV6-1 to TRBJ1-1; 9 nucleotides agree with TRBD1. This CDR3 comprises 14 residues. The V segment lost 6 bases and the J segment 4 bases; nucleotides outside the gene matches: 6. CDR1 MNHNS and CDR2 SASEGT come from the germline V gene. The CDR3 sequence: CASRVDRGPTEAFF. The CDR3, as DNA: TGTGCCAGCAGAGTGGACAGGGGACCCACTGAAGCTTTCTTT.

V gene TRBV6-5 combines with J gene TRBJ2-3; TRBD1 might be the D (5 bases). Trimming took off 1 base at V and 3 bases at J, with 5 bases between the two ends. The CDR3 has 13 residues. The V gene's germline CDR1 is MNHEY and CDR2 SVGAGI. The CDR3 DNA reads as TGTGCCAGCAGTTACTACAGGACAGATACGCAGTATTTT. It translates to CASSYYRTDTQYF.

The J gene is TRBJ1-3, the V gene TRBV6-5; D is ambiguous. CDR1 is MNHEY and CDR2 is SVGAGI in the germline V gene. The CDR3 sequence is 14 residues long. The V and J ends lost 4 bases and 8 bases respectively, with 15 bases between them. As DNA, the CDR3 is TGTGCCAGCAGTTCGTATAGGGAGTTGGACACCATATATTTT. It specifies CASSSYRELDTIYF.

The V and J genes are TRBV5-1 and TRBJ2-7; a weak D match, TRBD2 (5 bases). V was shortened by 0 bases and J by 4 bases, with 14 bases between the two germline ends. Per the germline V gene, CDR1 is SGHRS and CDR2 is YFSETQ. The CDR3 covers 15 residues. This chain's CDR3 is CASSLAGRKTYEQYF. DNA for the CDR3: TGCGCCAGCAGCTTGGCGGGAAGGAAGACGTACGAGCAGTACTTC.

The chain joins TRBV6-5 to TRBJ2-7; TRBD2 agrees at 14 bases. Germline assignment: CDR1 MNHEY and CDR2 SVGAGI. Trimming at V came to 5 bases and at J to 2 bases, leaving 2 bases not matched to a gene. The CDR3 runs to 15 residues. The CDR3 DNA follows: TGTGCCAGCAGTGGGGGACTAGCGGGGGCCTACGAGCAGTACTTC. Translating it yields CASSGGLAGAYEQYF.

The J gene is TRBJ1-1, the V gene TRBV10-3, with 8 bases lining up with TRBD1. The CDR3 is 17 residues long. Germline CDR1 is ENHRY and CDR2 is SYGVKD. The V and J ends lost 3 bases and 0 bases, in that order; junction bases with no gene match: 9. The CDR3: CAISDDWGTGMNTEAFF. CDR3 nucleotides: TGTGCCATCAGTGATGACTGGGGGACAGGAATGAACACTGAAGCTTTCTTT.

The V gene is TRBV20-1, the J gene TRBJ1-6; D is unresolved. CDR3 size: 11 residues. Trimming removed 6 bases from V and 8 bases from J, with 8 bases in between. Per the germline V gene, CDR1 is DFQATT and CDR2 is SNEGSKA (reference sequence). CDR3 coding DNA: TGCAGTGCCTTAACGGATTCACCCCTCCACTTT. This sequence encodes CSALTDSPLHF.

This rearrangement joins TRBV19 to TRBJ1-2, with 9 bases that match TRBD1. The CDR3 covers 14 residues. The V gene's germline CDR1 is LNHDA and CDR2 SQIVND (reference sequence). After removal of 6 bases from V and 4 bases from J, the junction contained 6 bases not matched to a gene. CDR3 sequence: CASRPQGAAYGYTF. The CDR3 nucleotides are TGTGCCAGTAGGCCACAGGGGGCGGCCTATGGCTACACCTTC.

The genes are TRBV7-2 and TRBJ2-6, with 9 positions matching TRBD1. Per the germline V gene, CDR1 is SGHTA and CDR2 is FQGNSA. The ends lost 5 bases at V and 2 bases at J; junction bases unmatched: 1. The CDR3 is 15 residues long. Here the CDR3 DNA reads TGTGCCAGCAGCCGGGACAGGGCTGGGGCCAACGTCCTGACTTTC. Translating it yields CASSRDRAGANVLTF.